The rows below give T cell receptor beta chains drawn from one sample of a study of CD8+ T cells in alopecia areata. Clones were sequenced by immunoSEQ multiplex PCR, and TCRdb holds only the in-frame ones, with some missing. The table has over 150,000 clones, almost 65% seen once. The sample consisted of CD4+ T cells sorted from blood, taken at week 0. The receptors were sampled from a human donor with alopecia areata. Each CDR3 is given with its conserved first and last residue. D genes are given only for firm matches. Not every row has a clone size; where given, it reads once, few, many or a size class.

v_call,j_call,clone_size,d_call,cdr3_aa,cdr3_nt
TRBV27,TRBJ2-6,-,-,CASSLGTGANVLTF,TGTGCCAGCAGTTTAGGTACCGGGGCCAACGTCCTGACTTTC
TRBV25-1,TRBJ1-2,-,-,CASSGRDPSWDYGYTF,TGTGCCAGCAGTGGCCGGGACCCTTCCTGGGACTATGGCTACACCTTC
TRBV25-1,TRBJ1-1,many,-,CASSELTNTEAFF,TGTGCCAGCAGTGAATTGACGAACACTGAAGCTTTCTTT
TRBV29-1,TRBJ1-1,-,TRBD1,CSAHRGPNTEAFF,TGCAGCGCCCACAGGGGCCCGAACACTGAAGCTTTCTTT
TRBV29-1,TRBJ1-2,-,-,CSVERATPSSGYTF,TGCAGCGTTGAGCGAGCCACTCCCTCAAGTGGCTACACCTTC
TRBV15,TRBJ2-7,-,-,CATSRAGEQYF,TGTGCCACCAGCAGAGCGGGGGAGCAGTACTTC
TRBV7-2,TRBJ1-2,-,-,CASSLSAQLPYGYTF,TGTGCCAGCAGCTTATCGGCACAGCTGCCCTATGGCTACACCTTC
TRBV29-1,TRBJ2-3,-,TRBD1,CSVDGTGTYTDTQYF,TGCAGCGTTGACGGGACAGGGACGTACACAGATACGCAGTATTTT
TRBV30,TRBJ2-1,-,-,CAWVGEAYNEQFF,TGTGCCTGGGTGGGGGAAGCATACAATGAGCAGTTCTTC
TRBV6-5,TRBJ1-2,few,-,CASSKTGIGYGYTF,TGTGCCAGCAGCAAAACAGGGATAGGGTATGGCTACACCTTC
TRBV30,TRBJ1-4,-,-,CAWRTNEKLFF,TGTGCCTGGAGGACTAATGAAAAACTGTTTTTT
TRBV5-5,TRBJ2-1,-,TRBD1,CASSFLGTGVGEQFF,TGTGCCAGCAGCTTTCTCGGGACAGGGGTAGGGGAGCAGTTCTTC
TRBV5-6,TRBJ2-7,-,-,CASSLSSYEQYF,TGTGCCAGCAGCTTGAGCTCGTATGAGCAGTACTTC
TRBV29-1,TRBJ1-2,once,-,CSVDGQIYGYTF,TGCAGCGTTGATGGGCAGATCTATGGCTACACCTTC
TRBV29-1,TRBJ1-2,-,-,CSVVSYTNYGYTF,TGCAGCGTTGTGAGCTACACTAACTATGGCTACACCTTC
TRBV11-3,TRBJ2-5,-,-,CASSYGGGGGETQYF,TGTGCCAGCAGCTATGGGGGGGGCGGAGGAGAGACCCAGTACTTC
TRBV29-1,TRBJ2-6,-,-,CSVAPSGANVLTF,TGCAGCGTTGCGCCCTCTGGGGCCAACGTCCTGACTTTC
TRBV28,TRBJ1-5,-,-,CASSFAGFNQPQHF,TGTGCCAGCAGTTTCGCGGGGTTCAATCAGCCCCAGCATTTT
TRBV29-1,TRBJ2-7,-,-,CSVVSGLTLGEQYF,TGCAGCGTTGTTTCGGGACTCACTCTGGGGGAGCAGTACTTC
TRBV20-1,TRBJ2-5,-,-,CSARRQETQYF,TGCAGTGCTAGGCGCCAAGAGACCCAGTACTTC
TRBV10-3,TRBJ1-4,-,-,CAIAEGENEKLFF,TGTGCCATCGCTGAAGGTGAAAATGAAAAACTGTTTTTT
TRBV10-3,TRBJ2-7,-,-,CAISEMHEQYF,TGTGCCATCAGTGAAATGCACGAGCAGTACTTC
TRBV29-1,TRBJ1-2,-,TRBD1,CSVVPGGNDGYTF,TGCAGCGTTGTACCAGGGGGTAACGACGGCTACACCTTC
TRBV7-2,TRBJ1-6,once,-,CASSRTAADSPLHF,TGTGCCAGCAGTCGCACGGCCGCGGATTCACCCCTCCACTTT
TRBV29-1,TRBJ2-5,-,-,CSVTGIETQYF,TGCAGCGTCACAGGGATCGAGACCCAGTACTTC
TRBV4-1,TRBJ1-1,few,-,CASSQRDTEAFF,TGCGCCAGCAGCCAACGGGACACTGAAGCTTTCTTT
TRBV29-1,TRBJ2-7,-,TRBD2,CSVARLAGYEQYF,TGCAGCGTGGCCCGACTAGCGGGGTACGAGCAGTACTTC
TRBV29-1,TRBJ1-2,-,TRBD1,CSVATGANYGYTF,TGCAGCGTTGCGACAGGGGCGAACTATGGCTACACCTTC